The 11 T cell receptor beta chains in this list originate from one sample, sequenced in a study of blood T cell repertoires in COVID-19 (TCRdb year 2020). The method behind the library was the immunoSEQ multiplex PCR assay. TCRdb's version of the immuneACCESS table is confined to in-frame rearrangements and falls short of the full clone set. An unresolved V gene accounts for under half of the shortfall where checked; the remainder is of unknown origin. The sample includes about 240,000 clones, with roughly 90% observed a single time. The leading ten clones occupy around 6.5% of the sample. Source material: peripheral blood. The receptors come from a man aged 60 to 69 with acute or convalescent COVID-19.

This clone was observed a single time. The genes are TRBV27 and TRBJ2-7; TRBD2 aligns across 10 bases. From germline, CDR1 is MNHEY and CDR2 SMNVEV (reference sequence). The CDR3 is made up of 18 amino acids. V lost 3 bases and J lost 0; bases outside the gene matches: 11. The CDR3 reads CASSFRPTSGTSSYEQYF. The DNA for the CDR3 is TGTGCCAGCAGTTTCCGCCCTACTAGCGGGACCAGCTCCTACGAGCAGTACTTC.

This clone was found a few times. V and J are TRBV28 and TRBJ2-7; D is perhaps TRBD2 (5 bases). The V and J ends lost 3 bases and 3 bases respectively, with 12 bases between them. CDR3 length: 14 residues. CDR1 is MDHEN and CDR2 is SYDVKM in the germline V gene. In DNA form, the CDR3 reads TGTGCCAGCAGTTTGGCCCTAGAGGGCTACGAGCAGTACTTC. It yields the protein CASSLALEGYEQYF.

The CDR3 loop is CASSQTSAYNEQFF. In DNA form, the CDR3 reads TGTGCCAGCAGCCAGACTAGCGCATACAATGAGCAGTTCTTC. The chain recombines TRBV7-8 with TRBJ2-1; 8 bases map to TRBD2. This CDR3 is 14 amino acids long. V lost 5 bases and J lost 4; bases outside the gene matches: 4. Germline V gene data show CDR1 as SGHVS and CDR2 as FQNEAQ. Filled out from reference TRBV7-8 and TRBJ2-1, the complete variable domain reads GAGVSQSPRYKVAKRGQDVALRCDPISGHVSLFWYQQALGQGPEFLTYFQNEAQLDKSGLPSDRFFAERPEGSVSTLKIQRTQQEDSAVYLCASSQTSAYNEQFFGPGTRLTVL.

The chain employs TRBV2 and TRBJ2-1; TRBD2 is a possible D gene (5 bases). Germline-derived CDR1 and CDR2 are SNHLY and FYNNEI. This CDR3 spans 14 amino acids. With 10 bases removed from V and 3 bases from J, the gap between germline ends came to 16 bases. The CDR3 is CATKRRKDYNEQFF. DNA of the CDR3: TGTGCCACCAAGAGGAGGAAGGACTACAATGAGCAGTTCTTC. Combining the CDR3 with reference TRBV2 and TRBJ2-1 gives the whole variable domain EPEVTQTPSHQVTQMGQEVILRCVPISNHLYFYWYRQILGQKVEFLVSFYNNEISEKSEIFDDQFSVERPDGSNFTLKIRSTKLEDSAMYFCATKRRKDYNEQFFGPGTRLTVL.

V gene TRBV3-1 (or the pseudogene TRBV3-2) combines with J gene TRBJ1-2; possible D gene TRBD1, 6 bases. CDR3 length equals 14 residues. Trimming left V 4 bases short and J 4 bases short, with 13 bases between. Germline lookup yields CDR1 LGHDT and CDR2 YNNKEL (reference sequence). The CDR3 is CASSPGQFSYGYTF. The CDR3 nucleotides read TGTGCCAGCAGCCCAGGACAGTTTTCCTATGGCTACACCTTC.

The J gene is TRBJ2-2, the V gene TRBV19; weak D call: TRBD2 (5 bases). The germline V gene has CDR1 LNHDA and CDR2 SQIVND (reference sequence). The CDR3 extends over 18 amino acids. The germline V and J ends were trimmed by 3 bases and 0 bases, with 17 bases remaining between them. The CDR3 loop is CASSISQRNPANTGELFF. In DNA, the CDR3 is TGTGCCAGTAGTATTTCCCAGCGGAACCCCGCGAACACCGGGGAGCTGTTTTTT.

V and J are TRBV9 and TRBJ2-1; 9 nucleotides match TRBD2. Germline V gene data show CDR1 as SGDLS and CDR2 as YYNGEE. This CDR3 contains 17 residues. V lost 4 bases and J lost 6; bases outside the gene matches: 14. DNA for the CDR3: TGTGCCAGCAGCCTCCGGGGGGCGGGAGGGATTCCCAATGAGCAGTTCTTC. Translation: CASSLRGAGGIPNEQFF.

The chain carries TRBV10-3 and TRBJ2-5; 11 bases line up with TRBD2. In germline, CDR1 is ENHRY, CDR2 SYGVKD. V gave up 2 bases and J gave up 5 bases; unmatched junction bases: 7. The CDR3 has 16 amino acids. The CDR3: CAISEVSGRARETQYF. The CDR3 bases are TGTGCCATCAGTGAGGTTAGCGGGAGGGCCCGGGAGACCCAGTACTTC.

This chain uses TRBV6-5 with TRBJ2-2; D might be TRBD1 (6 bases). V was trimmed by 6 bases and J by 2 bases, leaving 10 bases between them. The CDR3 is made up of 14 amino acids. Germline CDR1 MNHEY, CDR2 SVGAGI. In DNA form, the CDR3 reads TGTGCCAGCAGAGGACAGATAAACACCGGGGAGCTGTTTTTT. Amino acids: CASRGQINTGELFF.

This sequence joins TRBV7-3 and TRBJ2-1; D is ambiguous. This CDR3 comprises 14 residues. Trimming removed 1 base at V and 5 bases at J, with 9 bases between. Germline V CDR1 and CDR2: SGHTA, FQGTGA. The CDR3 coding sequence is TGTGCCAGCAGCTTAATAGGCCAGGACAATGAGCAGTTCTTC. Translated, it gives CASSLIGQDNEQFF.

This clone has only a few counts. The V and J genes are TRBV19 and TRBJ2-2, with TRBD1 matching 7 bases. J was trimmed by 3 bases and V by 9 bases; bases with no gene match: 10. The CDR3 totals 15 residues. Germline CDR1 reads LNHDA; CDR2 reads SQIVND (reference sequence). The CDR3 nucleotides read TGTGCCAGCGTTAAAGGGGGCGGGTACACCGGGGAGCTGTTTTTT. Its protein is CASVKGGGYTGELFF.